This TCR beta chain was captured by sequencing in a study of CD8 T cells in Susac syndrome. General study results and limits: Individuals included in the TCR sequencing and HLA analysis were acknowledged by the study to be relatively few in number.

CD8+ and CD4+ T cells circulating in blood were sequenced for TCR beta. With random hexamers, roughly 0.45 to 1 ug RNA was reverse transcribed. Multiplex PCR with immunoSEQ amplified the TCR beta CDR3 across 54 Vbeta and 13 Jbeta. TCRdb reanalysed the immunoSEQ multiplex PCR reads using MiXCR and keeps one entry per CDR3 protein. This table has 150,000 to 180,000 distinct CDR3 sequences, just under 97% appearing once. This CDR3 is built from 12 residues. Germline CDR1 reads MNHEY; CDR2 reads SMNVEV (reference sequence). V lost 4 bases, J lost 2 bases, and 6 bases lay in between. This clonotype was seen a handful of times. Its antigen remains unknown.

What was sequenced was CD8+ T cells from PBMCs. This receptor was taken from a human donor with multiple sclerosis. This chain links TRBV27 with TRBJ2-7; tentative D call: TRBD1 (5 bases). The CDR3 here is CASSSTAYEQYF. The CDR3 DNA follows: TGTGCCAGCAGTTCGACAGCCTACGAGCAGTACTTC.